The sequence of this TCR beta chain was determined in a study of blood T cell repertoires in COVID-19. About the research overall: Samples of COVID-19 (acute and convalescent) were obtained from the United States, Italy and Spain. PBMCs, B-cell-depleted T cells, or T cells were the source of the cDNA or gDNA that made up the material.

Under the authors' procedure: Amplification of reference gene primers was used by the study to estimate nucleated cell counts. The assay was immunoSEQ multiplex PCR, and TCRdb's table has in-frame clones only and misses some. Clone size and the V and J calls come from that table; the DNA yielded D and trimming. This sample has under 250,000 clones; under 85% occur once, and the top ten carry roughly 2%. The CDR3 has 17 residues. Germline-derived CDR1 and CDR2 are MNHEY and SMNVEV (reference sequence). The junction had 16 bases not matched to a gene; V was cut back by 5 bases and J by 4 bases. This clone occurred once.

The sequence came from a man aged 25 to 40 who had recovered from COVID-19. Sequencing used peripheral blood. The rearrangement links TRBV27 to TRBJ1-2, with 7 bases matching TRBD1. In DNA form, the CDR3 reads TGTGCCAGCAGTCTCCGACAGGGAATCGAAGTCGGCTATGGCTACACCTTC. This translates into CASSLRQGIEVGYGYTF.